The next 15 T cell receptor beta chains were all read from a single sample in a study of molecular identifiers for immune sequencing clone quantification (dated by TCRdb to the late 2010s). Library prep was done by PCR. TCRdb shows the sequencer as Illumina HiSeq 4000. TCRdb handled the public reads itself, with Q25 trimming in fastp and clone calling in MiXCR, and kept productive beta chains. Identical CDR3 proteins give one entry, which carries the most common genes and DNA. The sample data list just under 65,000 distinct CDR3 sequences, and less than 20% of these were observed just once. Of the sample, roughly 1.5% is held by the ten largest clones. Sequenced: naive CD8+ T cells from blood, with Jurkat cell RNA spiked in. Sample cell subset or site, as interpreted from the label and publication: FACS-sorted CD8+CD4-CCR7+CD45RA+ naive T cells. Receptors were obtained from a human donor in good health. Some libraries in this study had Jurkat cell RNA spiked in.

V and J are TRBV6-5 and TRBJ2-7; D remains unclear. This CDR3 has 13 residues. Germline values: CDR1 MNHEY, CDR2 SVGAGI. Trimming shortened V by 2 bases and J by 6 bases, and 11 bases separated the two germline ends. The CDR3 loop is CASSYEPLSEQYF. The CDR3 coding sequence is TGTGCCAGCAGTTACGAACCTTTGAGCGAGCAGTACTTC.

This clonotype appeared a few times. A clone one base away is much larger, so this may be a read error. The chain is built from TRBV30 and TRBJ2-1, with D hard to call. V lost 0 bases and J lost 6, with 9 bases in between. The CDR3 is 13 residues long. The V gene's germline CDR1 is GTSNPN and CDR2 SVGIG (reference sequence). This CDR3 reads CAWSVIDANEQFF. CDR3 nucleotide sequence: TGTGCCTGGAGTGTAATAGACGCCAATGAGCAGTTCTTC.

This clonotype was seen repeatedly, ten times or more. V gene TRBV4-1 combines with J gene TRBJ2-1; D perhaps matches TRBD2 (5 bases). This CDR3 region has 14 residues. Germline CDR1 reads MGHRA; CDR2 reads YSYEKL. V was trimmed by 0 bases and J by 13 bases, leaving 16 bases between them. CDR3: CASSQDPPSFAQFF. CDR3 DNA sequence: TGCGCCAGCAGCCAAGATCCCCCTAGCTTCGCCCAGTTCTTC.

The V call is TRBV7-8, the J call TRBJ2-7; either TRBD1 or TRBD2 may fit D (5 bases each). The germline V and J ends were trimmed by 5 bases and 1 base, with 18 bases remaining between them. The CDR3 is made up of 16 amino acids. Germline V CDR1 and CDR2: SGHVS, FQNEAQ. As DNA, the CDR3 is TGTGCCAGCAGCGAGATTGTGGGGGAGATATCCTACGAGCAGTACTTC. Translating gives CASSEIVGEISYEQYF.

This clonotype occurred many times. V is TRBV7-9 and J is TRBJ2-3; possibly TRBD2 for D (6 bases). V lost 5 bases to trimming and J lost 5 bases, with 26 bases between them. The CDR3 runs to 18 residues. From germline, CDR1 is SEHNR and CDR2 FQNEAQ (reference sequence). This CDR3 is CASSINVGPRGIVDTQYF. CDR3 nucleotide sequence: TGTGCCAGCAGCATCAATGTGGGCCCACGGGGGATAGTAGATACGCAGTATTTT.

This clonotype was observed many times. The rearrangement links TRBV10-3 to TRBJ2-7; no reliable D call. V lost 6 bases, J lost 4 bases, and 10 bases lay in between. CDR1 is ENHRY and CDR2 is SYGVKD in the germline V gene. This CDR3 region has 12 residues. The CDR3 DNA reads as TGTGCCATCAGCCCCGGAACTTACGAGCAGTACTTC. Protein product: CAISPGTYEQYF.

This clonotype was counted only a few times. This chain joins TRBV20-1 and TRBJ2-6; 9 bases are shared with TRBD1. The CDR3 has 15 residues. Germline V gene lookup returns CDR1 DFQATT and CDR2 SNEGSKA (reference sequence). Unmatched junction bases numbered 4, after V lost 3 bases and J lost 4 bases. The CDR3 DNA follows: TGCAGTGCTAGGGTGACAGGGGGGGGGGCCAACGTCCTGACTTTC. Its protein product is CSARVTGGGANVLTF.

This clonotype was counted at least ten times. V is TRBV20-1 and J is TRBJ2-2; D remains ambiguous. Germline V gene lookup returns CDR1 DFQATT and CDR2 SNEGSKA (reference sequence). This CDR3 region has 16 residues. The V gene lost 0 bases and the J gene lost 0 bases, with 11 bases spanning the gap. The CDR3 sequence is CSARDPATSNTGELFF. CDR3 DNA sequence: TGCAGTGCTAGAGATCCGGCTACTTCGAACACCGGGGAGCTGTTTTTT.

The chain combines TRBV28 with TRBJ2-7; 10 bases match TRBD2. The CDR3 consists of 16 residues. Trimming at V came to 0 bases and at J to 9 bases, leaving 11 bases not matched to a gene. Germline CDR1 MDHEN, CDR2 SYDVKM. Here the CDR3 DNA reads TGTGCCAGCAGTTTATGGCTAGCGGGAGCGGCGTTAGGGCAGTACTTC. Amino acids: CASSLWLAGAALGQYF.

This clonotype has more than one count but fewer than ten. The J gene is TRBJ1-5, the V gene TRBV2; 8 bases align to TRBD1. Germline CDR1 reads SNHLY; CDR2 reads FYNNEI. Trimming at V came to 7 bases and at J to 6 bases, leaving 11 bases not matched to a gene. This CDR3 is built from 15 residues. Here the CDR3 DNA reads TGTGCCAGCATGCTGGGGGCAGGGGGCCTTCAGCCCCAGCATTTT. The encoded protein is CASMLGAGGLQPQHF. Full variable domain (outside the CDR3, taken from reference TRBV2 and TRBJ1-5): EPEVTQTPSHQVTQMGQEVILRCVPISNHLYFYWYRQILGQKVEFLVSFYNNEISEKSEIFDDQFSVERPDGSNFTLKIRSTKLEDSAMYFCASMLGAGGLQPQHFGDGTRLSIL.

Of note for this clonotype: A much larger clone differs from this one at a single base, so this may be a read error. The chain couples TRBV12-5 to TRBJ1-1, with D perhaps TRBD1 (6 bases). The length of the CDR3 is 14 residues. Trimming took off 7 bases at V and 4 bases at J, with 16 bases between the two ends. Germline values: CDR1 LGHNT, CDR2 FRNRAP. This CDR3 is CASANGQLSTEAFF. For the CDR3, the DNA is TGTGCTAGTGCAAACGGACAGCTGAGCACTGAAGCTTTCTTT.

This clonotype has more than one count but fewer than ten. The rearrangement links TRBV6-1 to TRBJ2-1; 8 bases agree with TRBD1. CDR1 is MNHNS and CDR2 is SASEGT in the germline V gene. J was trimmed by 4 bases and V by 1 base; bases with no gene match: 6. The length of the CDR3 is 16 residues. Written as DNA, the CDR3 is TGTGCCAGCAGTGAAGTTTTGGACAGGGCTTACAATGAGCAGTTCTTC. Residues: CASSEVLDRAYNEQFF.

There are many counts of this clonotype. The rearrangement links TRBV9 to TRBJ1-4, with D hard to call. The CDR3 totals 14 residues. Looked up from germline, CDR1 is SGDLS and CDR2 is YYNGEE. Trimming left V 0 bases short and J 2 bases short, with 5 bases between. The DNA for the CDR3 is TGTGCCAGCAGCGTAGGAGGGACTAATGAAAAACTGTTTTTT. This sequence encodes CASSVGGTNEKLFF.

With regard to this clonotype: This may arise from a read error, as a much more abundant clone is one base away. The missing conserved phenylalanine or tryptophan at the end of this CDR3 makes a read error likely. J is TRBJ2-3 and V is TRBV28; a possible D gene is TRBD1 (5 bases). CDR1 and CDR2 from the germline V gene are MDHEN and SYDVKM. V was clipped by 3 bases and J by 6 bases, with 10 bases between them. CDR3 length: 13 residues. CDR3 sequence reads: CASSFRVGDTQYL. As DNA, the CDR3 is TGTGCCAGCAGTTTCAGGGTGGGGGATACGCAGTATCTT.

This chain joins TRBV2 and TRBJ2-1; D is possibly TRBD2 (6 bases). Between the trimmed V and J ends, which lost 10 bases and 7 bases, there was a span of 26 bases. From germline, CDR1 is SNHLY and CDR2 FYNNEI. The CDR3 spans 16 residues. As DNA, the CDR3 is TGTGCCATCTTTAAGGGAAGAAGGGAGGAGGGAAATGAGCAGTTCTTC. Translated, it gives CAIFKGRREEGNEQFF.